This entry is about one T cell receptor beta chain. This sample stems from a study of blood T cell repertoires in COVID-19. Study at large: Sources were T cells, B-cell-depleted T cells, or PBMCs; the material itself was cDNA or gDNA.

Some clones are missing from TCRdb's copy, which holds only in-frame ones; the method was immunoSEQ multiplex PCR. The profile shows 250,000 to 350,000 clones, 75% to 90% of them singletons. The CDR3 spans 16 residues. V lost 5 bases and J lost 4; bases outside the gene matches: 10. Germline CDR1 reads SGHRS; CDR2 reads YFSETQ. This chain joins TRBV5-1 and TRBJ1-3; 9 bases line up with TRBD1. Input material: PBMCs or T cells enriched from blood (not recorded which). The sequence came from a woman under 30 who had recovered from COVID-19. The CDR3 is CASSITGQGTGNTIYF. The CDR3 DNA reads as TGCGCCAGCAGTATCACGGGACAGGGCACGGGAAACACCATATATTTT.